The 20 T cell receptor beta chains listed next were all sequenced from one sample in a study of T cell repertoires in cytomegalovirus infection (dated by TCRdb to between 2019 and 2020). Their target antigens are unknown. The sequencing machine was an Illumina HiSeq 1500. The public reads were reanalyzed by TCRdb: fastp trimming at Q25, MiXCR alignment, in-frame beta chains only. One record per CDR3 amino acid sequence lists the most common genes and DNA. This sample gives about 160,000 distinct CDR3 sequences in total; about a fifth of them show up just once. 25% of the sample lies in the top ten. Read against the paper, the sample's treatment or condition label means: in vitro stimulation with specific CMV peptide epitopes to enrich CMV-specific T cells. The sequences come from CD8+ T cells from cultured PBMCs, collected from culture after CMV antigen stimulation. All receptors derive from a human donor in good health (CMV status not recorded). Some clones in this sample may be carry-over from other donors' samples.

V gene TRBV7-2 combines with J gene TRBJ2-5; unclear D gene. Looked up from germline, CDR1 is SGHTA and CDR2 is FQGNSA. This CDR3 has 15 residues. Trimming took 5 bases from V and 5 from J, leaving 18 bases between them. The CDR3 DNA reads as TGTGCCAGCAGCGACACCGGGTCCCCGTTGGAGACCCAGTACTTC. It yields the protein CASSDTGSPLETQYF.

This clonotype was seen more than once but under ten times. The chain carries TRBV7-9 and TRBJ2-7; possibly TRBD1 for D (5 bases). Per germline, CDR1 SEHNR and CDR2 FQNEAQ (reference sequence). CDR3 length: 13 residues. The ends were cut back, 6 bases at V and 3 bases at J, with 12 bases in the middle. Here the CDR3 DNA reads TGTGCCAGCAGTTATGACAGCGTCTACGAGCAGTACTTC. Translating gives CASSYDSVYEQYF.

The chain joins TRBV4-1 to TRBJ1-5; D gene ambiguous. The CDR3 has 16 residues. V shed 4 bases and J shed 1 base, with 14 bases lying between them. Germline CDR1 MGHRA, CDR2 YSYEKL. CDR3 loop: CASSREEGVSNQPQHF. CDR3 bases: TGCGCCAGCAGCCGCGAGGAGGGCGTGAGCAATCAGCCCCAGCATTTT.

This clonotype was detected a few times. J is TRBJ2-1 and V is TRBV7-6; TRBD2 matches 8 bases. Per germline, CDR1 SGHVS and CDR2 FNYEAQ. With V trimmed by 0 bases and J by 9 bases, 1 base remained unmatched. CDR3 size: 13 residues. For the CDR3, the DNA is TGTGCCAGCAGCTTAGCGAGCGGGAGTGAGCAGTTCTTC. This encodes CASSLASGSEQFF.

This clonotype was seen a handful of times. The chain uses TRBV13 and TRBJ2-2, with TRBD2 as a possible D gene (6 bases). The V and J ends lost 0 bases and 6 bases respectively, with 14 bases between them. This CDR3 contains 16 residues. The V gene's germline CDR1 is PRHDT and CDR2 FYEKMQ (reference sequence). CDR3 coding DNA: TGTGCCAGCAGCTTAGGTCCGGGGGTTTATCCCGGGGAGCTGTTTTTT. Translation gives CASSLGPGVYPGELFF.

Worth noting for this clonotype: Since the CDR3 does not end with the conserved phenylalanine or tryptophan, this likely comes from a read error. The J gene is TRBJ2-1, the V gene TRBV6-2 or TRBV6-3; maybe TRBD1 (5 bases). CDR3 size: 13 residues. The V gene's germline CDR1 is MNHEY and CDR2 SVGEGT. Trimming removed 7 bases at V and 4 bases at J, with 11 bases between. CDR3 coding DNA: TGTGCCAGCAATTTGCAGGGATACAATGAGCAGTTCTCC. Its translation: CASNLQGYNEQFS.

This clonotype came up a few times. In DNA form, the CDR3 reads TGTGCCAGTAGTAGAGGGACTAGTAGGAATGAGCAGTTCTTC. This translates into CASSRGTSRNEQFF. The chain recombines TRBV19 with TRBJ2-1; 8 bases match TRBD2. The CDR3 loop spans 14 amino acids. CDR1 and CDR2 from the germline V gene are LNHDA and SQIVND (reference sequence). With V trimmed by 4 bases and J by 7 bases, 6 bases remained unmatched.

The chain links TRBV7-4 to TRBJ2-7; 7 nucleotides align to TRBD1. This CDR3 region has 12 residues. Per germline, CDR1 SGHVT and CDR2 SQSDAQ. V shed 6 bases and J 6 bases; nucleotides not matched to a gene: 5. The CDR3 DNA is TGTGCCAGCAGAACAGCAGGGGGCGAGCAGTACTTC. Its translation: CASRTAGGEQYF. Full variable domain (missing parts from reference TRBV7-4 and TRBJ2-7): GAGVSQSPRYKVAKRGRDVALRCDSISGHVTLYWYRQTLGQGSEVLTYSQSDAQRDKSGRPSGRFSAERPERSVSTLKIQRTEQGDSAVYLCASRTAGGEQYFGPGTRLTVT.

V is TRBV7-8 and J is TRBJ2-4, with 7 bases fitting TRBD1. From germline, CDR1 is SGHVS and CDR2 FQNEAQ. The ends lost 2 bases at V and 5 bases at J; junction bases unmatched: 12. This CDR3 has 17 residues. Written as DNA, the CDR3 is TGTGCCAGCAGCTTACCGTTGACAGGGATCCCCGAAAACATTCAGTACTTC. Translated: CASSLPLTGIPENIQYF.

The J gene is TRBJ2-3, the V gene TRBV7-9; TRBD2 is a possible D gene (7 bases). Germline lookup yields CDR1 SEHNR and CDR2 FQNEAQ (reference sequence). V lost 4 bases and J 2 bases, leaving 19 bases between the germline ends. The CDR3 runs to 17 residues. The CDR3 reads CASSSTERGHSTDTQYF. As DNA, the CDR3 is TGTGCCAGCAGCTCCACTGAGCGGGGACATTCCACAGATACGCAGTATTTT.

This clonotype showed up just a few times. The V and J genes are TRBV5-6 and TRBJ1-6; no firm D call. The CDR3 consists of 17 residues. Trimming removed 0 bases from V and 0 bases from J, with 10 bases in between. The germline V gene encodes CDR1 SGHDT and CDR2 YYEEEE. The CDR3 DNA reads TGTGCCAGCAGCTTGGGGGCAGGCAGCTCCTATAATTCACCCCTCCACTTT. Its translation is CASSLGAGSSYNSPLHF.

This clonotype has only a few counts. The chain uses TRBV6-1 and TRBJ2-6, with 10 bases aligning to TRBD2. The V and J ends lost 6 bases and 0 bases, in that order; junction bases with no gene match: 5. Germline V gene data show CDR1 as MNHNS and CDR2 as SASEGT. The CDR3 consists of 17 residues. In DNA, the CDR3 is TGTGCCAGCAGGGGTAGCGGGGGGAGCTCTGGGGCCAACGTCCTGACTTTC. Translating gives CASRGSGGSSGANVLTF.

This chain connects TRBV7-3 to TRBJ2-1; 10 bases are a match to TRBD1. Per the germline V gene, CDR1 is SGHTA and CDR2 is FQGTGA. This CDR3 has 14 residues. J was trimmed by 8 bases and V by 0 bases; bases with no gene match: 1. The CDR3 protein is CASSLTTGGDEQFF. CDR3 sequence (DNA): TGTGCCAGCAGCTTAACGACAGGGGGCGATGAGCAGTTCTTC. Filled out from reference TRBV7-3 and TRBJ2-1, the complete variable domain reads GAGVSQTPSNKVTEKGKYVELRCDPISGHTALYWYRQSLGQGPEFLIYFQGTGAADDSGLPNDRFFAVRPEGSVSTLKIQRTERGDSAVYLCASSLTTGGDEQFFGPGTRLTVL.

In its sample, this clonotype was seen a few times. This rearrangement joins TRBV4-3 to TRBJ1-6; 7 positions agree with TRBD1. Germline V lookup: CDR1 LGHNA, CDR2 YSLEER. The CDR3 sequence is 18 residues long. Unmatched junction bases numbered 13, after V lost 1 base and J lost 7 bases. This CDR3 reads CASSQGRTGFEENSPLHF. CDR3 sequence (DNA): TGCGCCAGCAGCCAAGGTAGGACAGGCTTTGAAGAAAATTCACCCCTCCACTTT.

This clonotype has more than one count but fewer than ten. The CDR3 loop reads CASEGLAGASGELFF. CDR3 nucleotide sequence: TGTGCCAGCGAGGGGCTAGCGGGGGCCAGCGGGGAGCTGTTTTTT. The V gene is TRBV7-8, the J gene TRBJ2-2; TRBD2 aligns across 10 bases. J was trimmed by 7 bases and V by 8 bases; bases with no gene match: 10. Germline values: CDR1 SGHVS, CDR2 FQNEAQ. The length of the CDR3 is 15 residues.

The chain recombines TRBV7-9 with TRBJ2-5, with D tentatively TRBD1 (6 bases). Between the trimmed V and J ends, which lost 2 bases and 2 bases, there was a span of 12 bases. Germline V gene lookup returns CDR1 SEHNR and CDR2 FQNEAQ (reference sequence). The CDR3 sequence is 15 residues long. This CDR3 reads CASSLRGTPQETQYF. DNA of the CDR3: TGTGCCAGCAGCTTAAGGGGGACACCTCAAGAGACCCAGTACTTC. Based on the CDR3 plus reference TRBV7-9 and TRBJ2-5, the full variable domain is DTGVSQNPRHKITKRGQNVTFRCDPISEHNRLYWYRQTLGQGPEFLTYFQNEAQLEKSRLLSDRFSAERPKGSFSTLEIQRTEQGDSAMYLCASSLRGTPQETQYFGPGTRLLVL.

Only a few counts were recorded for this clonotype. V usage is TRBV7-8 and J usage is TRBJ1-3; TRBD1 might be the D (5 bases). Trimming removed 1 base from V and 2 bases from J, with 12 bases in between. Per the germline V gene, CDR1 is SGHVS and CDR2 is FQNEAQ. The CDR3 is 16 amino acids. The CDR3, as DNA: TGTGCCAGCAGCTTAGTCTCCAGGGAAGCTGGAAACACCATATATTTT. It specifies CASSLVSREAGNTIYF.

The chain combines TRBV7-6 with TRBJ1-5; a possible D gene is TRBD1 (6 bases). This CDR3 comprises 17 residues. Germline V gene sequence: CDR1 SGHVS, CDR2 FNYEAQ. The germline V and J ends were trimmed by 3 bases and 2 bases, with 17 bases remaining between them. The CDR3 region is CASSLQGSVGGNQPQHF. The CDR3 coding sequence is TGTGCCAGCAGCTTGCAGGGGTCGGTTGGGGGCAATCAGCCCCAGCATTTT. Full variable domain (missing parts from reference TRBV7-6 and TRBJ1-5): GAGVSQSPRYKVTKRGQDVALRCDPISGHVSLYWYRQALGQGPEFLTYFNYEAQQDKSGLPNDRFSAERPEGSISTLTIQRTEQRDSAMYRCASSLQGSVGGNQPQHFGDGTRLSIL.

V and J are TRBV27 and TRBJ1-1; tentative D call: TRBD1 (6 bases). Germline V lookup: CDR1 MNHEY, CDR2 SMNVEV (reference sequence). V was clipped by 4 bases and J by 7 bases, with 22 bases between them. The length of the CDR3 is 16 residues. CDR3 sequence: CASSSSRGPVLLEAFF. The CDR3, as DNA: TGTGCCAGCAGTTCCTCCCGGGGGCCGGTGCTACTTGAAGCTTTCTTT.

The chain's CDR3 is CASSRPQVGTYEQYF. The CDR3, as DNA: TGTGCCAGCAGCCGCCCCCAGGTCGGTACCTACGAGCAGTACTTC. The V gene is TRBV7-2, the J gene TRBJ2-7; D unclear. This CDR3 is 15 amino acids long. V lost 5 bases and J 2 bases, leaving 16 bases between the germline ends. From germline, CDR1 is SGHTA and CDR2 FQGNSA.